This T cell receptor beta chain was sequenced during a study of blood T cell repertoires in COVID-19 (dated by TCRdb to about 2020). Looking at the study overall: Collaborator samples came from the United States, Italy and Spain and covered acute and convalescent phases of COVID-19. The samples were drawn from two sources: the first 160 participants of the ongoing ImmuneRACE study, and 950 to 1,500 subjects contributed by 6 global collaborators. The repertoires were released in a freely available public database intended as a resource for research on the immune response to SARS-CoV-2. A de-identified subject ID, COVID-19 status, age in years and sex were almost always included in the sample metadata. The material from the prospective study consisted of cDNA or gDNA derived from T cells, B-cell-depleted T cells, or PBMCs. The dataset comprised deeply sampled blood TCRbeta repertoires from subjects exposed to, actively infected with, or recovered from COVID-19. Where available, HLA class I and class II types were obtained from metadata supplied by the sample provider rather than from assay-based typing. Study-wide findings and limitations: The quantity of clinical and demographic metadata differed by source and by participant and was supplied without curation.

Comments on this clone: Its antigen has not been determined. It has no much larger one-base neighbor in the sample; base qualities were not kept.

Trimming costs V 7 bases and J 1 base, and their ends lie 11 bases apart. The CDR3 runs 14 residues from the cysteine to the phenylalanine. Only the CDR3 region is kept as DNA, spanning 42 bases read in frame from base 1. CDR1 and CDR2 are read off the germline V gene as SGDLS and YYNGEE. Whole blood was collected in K2EDTA tubes by collaborating institutions according to the institutions' own protocols. For TCRbeta analysis, collaborator samples were shipped as frozen whole blood, as isolated PBMCs, or as DNA extracted from either sample type. TCRbeta CDR3 regions were amplified from genomic DNA by means of the immunoSEQ Assay, a bias-controlled multiplex PCR. Per the authors' processing: The number of nucleated cells in each sample was estimated by amplification of reference gene primers within the assay. To quantify the absolute abundance of each unique TCRbeta CDR3 rearrangement, sequence reads were collapsed and filtered. For each sample, productive Simpson clonality was calculated as the square root of Simpson's diversity index over productive rearrangements. The immuneACCESS repertoire file appears here via TCRdb, limited to in-frame rearrangements. These files lack a portion of the clones; in checked studies, under half of the deficit traces to unresolved V genes, and the cause of the others is not known. D and trimming come from the DNA, and the V and J calls and clone size come from that table. This sample lists 80,000 or so clones; 86% were detected once. 1.9% of the sample goes to the ten largest clones.

This sequence was found in a woman aged 55-70 years with acute or convalescent COVID-19. The sample taken for sequencing was peripheral blood. The V gene is TRBV9 and the J gene is TRBJ2-2; a weak D assignment points to TRBD1 (5 bases agree). The bases are TGTGCCAGCGAGAACAGGATGAACACCGGGGAGCTGTTTTTT. This gives the protein CASENRMNTGELFF.